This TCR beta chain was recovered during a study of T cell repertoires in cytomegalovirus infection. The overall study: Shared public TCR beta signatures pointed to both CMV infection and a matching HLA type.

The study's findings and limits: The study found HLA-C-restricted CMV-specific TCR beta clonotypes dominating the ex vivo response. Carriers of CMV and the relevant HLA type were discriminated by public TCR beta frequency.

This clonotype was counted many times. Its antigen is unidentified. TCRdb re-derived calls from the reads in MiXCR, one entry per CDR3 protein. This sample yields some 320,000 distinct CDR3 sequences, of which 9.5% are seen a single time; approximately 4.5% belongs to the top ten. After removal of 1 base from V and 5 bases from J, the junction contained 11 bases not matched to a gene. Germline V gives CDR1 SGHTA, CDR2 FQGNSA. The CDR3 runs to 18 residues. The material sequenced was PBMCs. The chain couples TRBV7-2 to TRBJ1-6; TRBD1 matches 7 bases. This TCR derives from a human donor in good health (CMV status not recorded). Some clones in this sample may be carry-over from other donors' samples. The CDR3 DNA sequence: TGTGCCAGCAGCTTAGGACTTATCGCGACAGGGCATAATTCACCCCTCCACTTT. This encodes CASSLGLIATGHNSPLHF.